These 3 T cell receptor beta chains were sequenced from one sample in a study of blood T cells in healthy people across ages. The authors ran a second PCR of roughly 6 to 12 cycles using a sample-barcoded 5' primer and a J-beta primer mix. From the 5' RACE reads, TCRdb called clonotypes with MiXCR, one entry per CDR3 protein. The top ten clones hold around 15% of a sample with 800,000 to 950,000 distinct CDR3 sequences, about 44% of them seen once. The material sequenced was blood. The receptors were gathered from a man aged 25-40 years in good health.

Concerning this clonotype itself: Compared with germline, one end of the junction differs, possibly owing to a read error. This chain connects TRBV5-1 to TRBJ2-7; no firm D call. Germline V CDR1 and CDR2: SGHRS, YFSETQ. This CDR3 has 14 residues. DNA for the CDR3: TGCACCAGCAGCTTGGATTCCAGCTACGGCGAGCAGTACTTC. Its translation: CTSSLDSSYGEQYF.

V is TRBV20-1 and J is TRBJ2-7; unclear D gene. CDR3 length: 15 amino acids. V shed 6 bases and J shed 1 base, with 19 bases lying between them. The germline V gene has CDR1 DFQATT and CDR2 SNEGSKA (reference sequence). Written as DNA, the CDR3 is TGCAGTGCCGGCCCCCAGCGATTGACATCCTACGAGCAGTACTTC. It specifies CSAGPQRLTSYEQYF.

This clonotype was counted only a few times. The chain joins TRBV6-1 to TRBJ2-7; no firm D call. Germline lookup yields CDR1 MNHNS and CDR2 SASEGT. With 7 bases removed from V and 4 bases from J, the gap between germline ends came to 17 bases. The CDR3 is made up of 14 amino acids. CDR3 amino acids: CASTVDGKRYEQYF. CDR3 nucleotide sequence: TGTGCCAGCACCGTTGATGGGAAAAGGTACGAGCAGTACTTC.